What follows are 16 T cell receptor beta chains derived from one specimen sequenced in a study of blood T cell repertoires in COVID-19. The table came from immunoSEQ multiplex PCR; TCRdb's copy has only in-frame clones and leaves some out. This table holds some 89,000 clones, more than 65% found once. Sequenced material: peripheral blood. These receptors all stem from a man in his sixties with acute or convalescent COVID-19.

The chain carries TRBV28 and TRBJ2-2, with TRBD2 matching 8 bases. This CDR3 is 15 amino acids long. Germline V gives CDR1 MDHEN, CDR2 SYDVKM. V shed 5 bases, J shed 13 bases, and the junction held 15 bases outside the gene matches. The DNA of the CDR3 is TGTGCCAGCAGTGCCCCCGGGGGGGGAGGTTGGAGGCTGTTTTTT. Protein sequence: CASSAPGGGGWRLFF.

The CDR3 DNA sequence: TGTGCCTTTTTCGGGGGATACAATGAGCAGTTCTTC. The encoded protein is CAFFGGYNEQFF. This chain links TRBV30 with TRBJ2-1; TRBD2 might be the D (6 bases). CDR1 and CDR2 from the germline V gene are GTSNPN and SVGIG (reference sequence). V was clipped by 7 bases and J by 4 bases, with 11 bases between them. The CDR3 is 12 amino acids.

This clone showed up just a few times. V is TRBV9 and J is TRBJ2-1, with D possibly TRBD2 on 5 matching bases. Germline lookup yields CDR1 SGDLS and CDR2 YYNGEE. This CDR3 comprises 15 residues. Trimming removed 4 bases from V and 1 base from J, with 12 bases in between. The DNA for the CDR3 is TGTGCCAGCAGCCACGAGCCGGGGTCCTACAATGAGCAGTTCTTC. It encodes CASSHEPGSYNEQFF. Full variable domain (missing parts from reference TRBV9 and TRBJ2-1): DSGVTQTPKHLITATGQRVTLRCSPRSGDLSVYWYQQSLDQGLQFLIQYYNGEERAKGNILERFSAQQFPDLHSELNLSSLELGDSALYFCASSHEPGSYNEQFFGPGTRLTVL.

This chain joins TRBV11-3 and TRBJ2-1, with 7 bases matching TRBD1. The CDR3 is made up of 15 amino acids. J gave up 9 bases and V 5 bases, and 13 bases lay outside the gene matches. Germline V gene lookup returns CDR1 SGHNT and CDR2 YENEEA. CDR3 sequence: CASSRFQGEGSEQFF. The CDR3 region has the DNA TGTGCCAGCAGCCGCTTCCAGGGGGAAGGTAGTGAGCAGTTCTTC.

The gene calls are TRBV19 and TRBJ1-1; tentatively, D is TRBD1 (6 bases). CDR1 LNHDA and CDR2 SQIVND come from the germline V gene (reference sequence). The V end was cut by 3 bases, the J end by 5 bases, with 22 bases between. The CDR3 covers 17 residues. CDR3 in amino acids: CASSIHRVLASGTEAFF. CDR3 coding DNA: TGTGCCAGTAGTATCCACAGGGTTTTGGCCTCGGGAACTGAAGCTTTCTTT.

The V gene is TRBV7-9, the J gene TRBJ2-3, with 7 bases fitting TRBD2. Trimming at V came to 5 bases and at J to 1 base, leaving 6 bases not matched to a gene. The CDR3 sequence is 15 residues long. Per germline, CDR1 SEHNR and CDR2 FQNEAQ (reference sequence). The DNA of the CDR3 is TGTGCCAGCAGCCGGACTAGACGTGGCACAGATACGCAGTATTTT. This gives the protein CASSRTRRGTDTQYF.

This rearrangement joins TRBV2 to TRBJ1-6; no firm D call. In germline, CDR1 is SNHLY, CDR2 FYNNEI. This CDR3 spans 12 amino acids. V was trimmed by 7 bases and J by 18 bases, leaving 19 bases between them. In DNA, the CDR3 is TGTGCCAGCACGCTAGAGGCCAGCAAATACCACTTT. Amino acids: CASTLEASKYHF.

Written as DNA, the CDR3 is TGTGCCAGCAGCCAAGATTCGTTGGCAGGGGGTACTAAATACAATGAGCAGTTCTTC. Protein: CASSQDSLAGGTKYNEQFF. This rearrangement joins TRBV3-1 (or the pseudogene TRBV3-2) to TRBJ2-1; 7 nucleotides agree with TRBD1. Germline trimming cut 0 bases from V and 4 bases from J; bases unmatched to any gene: 15. The CDR3 covers 19 residues. Germline loops: CDR1 LGHDT, CDR2 YNNKEL (reference sequence).

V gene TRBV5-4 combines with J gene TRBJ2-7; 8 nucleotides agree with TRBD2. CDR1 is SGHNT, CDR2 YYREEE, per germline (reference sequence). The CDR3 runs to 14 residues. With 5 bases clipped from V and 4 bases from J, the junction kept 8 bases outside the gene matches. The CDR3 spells CASSRGGIDYEQYF. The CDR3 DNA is TGTGCCAGCAGTCGGGGGGGGATCGATTACGAGCAGTACTTC.

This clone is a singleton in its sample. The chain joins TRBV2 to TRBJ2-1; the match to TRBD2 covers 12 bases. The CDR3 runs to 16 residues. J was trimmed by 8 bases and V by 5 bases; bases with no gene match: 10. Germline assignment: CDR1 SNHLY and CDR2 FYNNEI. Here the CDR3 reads CASSRLAGGPLDEQFF. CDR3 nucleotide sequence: TGTGCCAGCAGTAGGCTAGCGGGAGGGCCTCTGGATGAGCAGTTCTTC. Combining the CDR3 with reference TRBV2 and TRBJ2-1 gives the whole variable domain EPEVTQTPSHQVTQMGQEVILRCVPISNHLYFYWYRQILGQKVEFLVSFYNNEISEKSEIFDDQFSVERPDGSNFTLKIRSTKLEDSAMYFCASSRLAGGPLDEQFFGPGTRLTVL.

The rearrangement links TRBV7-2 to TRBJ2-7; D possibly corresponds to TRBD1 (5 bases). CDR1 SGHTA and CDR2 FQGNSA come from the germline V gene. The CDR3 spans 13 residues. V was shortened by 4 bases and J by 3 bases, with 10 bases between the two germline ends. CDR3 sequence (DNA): TGTGCCAGCAGCTCCGACAGTTTCTACGAGCAGTACTTC. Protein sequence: CASSSDSFYEQYF.

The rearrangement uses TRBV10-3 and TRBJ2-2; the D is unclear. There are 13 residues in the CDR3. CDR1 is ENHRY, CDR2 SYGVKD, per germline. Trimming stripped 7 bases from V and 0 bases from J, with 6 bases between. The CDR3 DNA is TGTGCCATCACACAGCCGAACACCGGGGAGCTGTTTTTT. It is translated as CAITQPNTGELFF.

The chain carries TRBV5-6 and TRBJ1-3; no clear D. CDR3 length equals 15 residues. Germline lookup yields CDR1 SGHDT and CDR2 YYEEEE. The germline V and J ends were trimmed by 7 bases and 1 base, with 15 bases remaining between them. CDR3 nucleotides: TGTGCCAGCGCCTCTGGGTCCGGGTCTGGAAACACCATATATTTT. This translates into CASASGSGSGNTIYF. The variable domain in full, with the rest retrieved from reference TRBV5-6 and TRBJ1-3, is DAGVTQSPTHLIKTRGQQVTLRCSPKSGHDTVSWYQQALGQGPQFIFQYYEEEERQRGNFPDRFSGHQFPNYSSELNVNALLLGDSALYLCASASGSGSGNTIYFGEGSWLTVV.

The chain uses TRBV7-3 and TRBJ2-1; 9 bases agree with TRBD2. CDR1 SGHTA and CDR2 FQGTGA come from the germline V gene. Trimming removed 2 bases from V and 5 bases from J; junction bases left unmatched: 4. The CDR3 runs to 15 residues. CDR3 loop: CASSLGLAGHNEQFF. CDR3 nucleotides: TGTGCCAGCAGCTTAGGTCTAGCGGGACACAATGAGCAGTTCTTC.

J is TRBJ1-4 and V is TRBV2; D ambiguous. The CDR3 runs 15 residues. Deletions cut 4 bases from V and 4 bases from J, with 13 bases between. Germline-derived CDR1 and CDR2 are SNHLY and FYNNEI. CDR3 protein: CASSGASVNNEKLFF. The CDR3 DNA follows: TGTGCCAGCAGTGGGGCGTCCGTGAATAATGAAAAACTGTTTTTT.

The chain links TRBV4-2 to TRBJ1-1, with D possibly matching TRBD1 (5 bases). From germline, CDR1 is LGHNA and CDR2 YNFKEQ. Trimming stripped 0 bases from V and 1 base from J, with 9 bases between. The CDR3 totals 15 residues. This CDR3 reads CASSQDNRPNTEAFF. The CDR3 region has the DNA TGTGCCAGCAGCCAAGATAACAGGCCGAACACTGAAGCTTTCTTT.